This T cell receptor beta chain was found in a study of beta chain features in type 1 diabetes. Study as a whole: Taken together, all samples contributed nearly 110 million examined sorted cells.

Expressed TCRB transcripts were sequenced because the isolated RNA had all been reverse transcribed beforehand. Clones were read by immunoSEQ multiplex PCR, and TCRdb kept only the in-frame ones, dropping some. The sample shows more than 110,000 clones, less than 9% of them seen only once. CDR3 length equals 14 residues. In germline, CDR1 is SNHLY, CDR2 FYNNEI. V dropped 9 bases and J dropped 1; count of bases not matched to a gene: 7. This clone has just a few counts. The chain carries TRBV2 and TRBJ2-7; 9 positions match TRBD2. The TCR sequence derives from a woman in her twenties or thirties in good health. Sequencing was performed on central memory CD4+ T cells from blood. Written as DNA, the CDR3 is TGTGCCAGTCGACTAGCGGAACGTTCCTACGAGCAGTACTTC. It translates to CASRLAERSYEQYF.